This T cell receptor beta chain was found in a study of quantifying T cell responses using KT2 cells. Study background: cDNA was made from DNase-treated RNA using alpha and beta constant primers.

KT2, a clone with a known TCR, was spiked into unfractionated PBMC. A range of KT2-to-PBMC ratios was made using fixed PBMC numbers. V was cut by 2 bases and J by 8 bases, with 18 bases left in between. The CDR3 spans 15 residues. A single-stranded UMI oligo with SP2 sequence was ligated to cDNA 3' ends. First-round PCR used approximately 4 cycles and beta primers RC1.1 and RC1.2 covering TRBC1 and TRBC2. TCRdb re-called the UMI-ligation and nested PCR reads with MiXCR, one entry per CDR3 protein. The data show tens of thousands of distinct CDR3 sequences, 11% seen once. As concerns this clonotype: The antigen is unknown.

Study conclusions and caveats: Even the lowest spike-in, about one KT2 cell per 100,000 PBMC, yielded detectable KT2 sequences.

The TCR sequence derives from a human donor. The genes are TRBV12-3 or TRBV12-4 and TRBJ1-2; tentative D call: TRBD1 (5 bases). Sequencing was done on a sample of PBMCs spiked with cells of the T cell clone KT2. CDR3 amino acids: CASSLRQGYLEGYTF. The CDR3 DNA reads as TGTGCCAGCAGTTTAAGGCAGGGATATCTCGAAGGCTACACCTTC.